The entry below describes one T cell receptor (beta chain). The target of this receptor is not known. No base quality information exists; no much larger clone differs at one position. CDR1 and CDR2 are read off the germline V gene as SGHDN and FVKESK. The CDR3 runs 14 amino acids, cysteine and phenylalanine included. The only DNA kept is the CDR3, 42 bases in frame from the first base. V and J lose 0 bases and 3 bases, and a span of 9 bases separates them. Library method: 5' RACE. The instrument given in TCRdb is Illumina HiSeq 2000. Template switching added a universal primer binding site, and the final cDNA carried a unique molecular identifier that allowed TCR cDNA molecules to be counted accurately. First-strand cDNA for TCR alpha and beta chains was synthesized from specific primers in the conserved constant-segment region. To control for contamination, every cDNA library carried two barcodes: a SMART-Mk sample barcode plus Illumina barcodes. TruSeq adapter sequences and Illumina sample barcodes were added in two successive PCR steps. Sequencing of the TCR alpha and beta cDNA libraries was done on the Illumina HiSeq platform using custom primers. In the source study's methods: MiGEC was used to process raw reads and extract unique molecular identifiers, and MiXCR was used to find CDR3 positions. Recombination models were inferred per individual with the repgenHMM and IGoR tools using an EM algorithm. Shared clonotype analysis was performed with the tcR package in R, normalizing sharing by the product of cloneset sizes. Out-of-frame nonproductive sequences were analyzed to study raw recombination free of thymic and clonal selection effects. TCRdb ran its own pipeline on the public reads, namely fastp trimming at Q25 and MiXCR clone calling, and kept in-frame beta chains. Identical CDR3 protein sequences are pooled into one entry, listed with their most common genes and DNA. The authors' filters were not applied to this entry. For this sample there are under 300,000 distinct CDR3 sequences; over 12% appear just once. Together, the top ten hold around 8.3% of the sample.

The data were obtained in a study of identical twins (dated by TCRdb to 2016 to 2018). With respect to the entire study: To test whether fetal clonotypes persist, this study deep-sequenced TCR alpha and beta repertoires from monozygotic twins, from unrelated adults of various ages, and from cord blood. To rule out contamination, replicate twin experiments were performed at different times with different library preparation protocols. Paper-wide results and their limitations: Because the same donors could not be followed over many years, conclusions were based on cross-sectional statistical analysis. Abundant cord blood beta clonotypes carried fewer insertions; young adult naive repertoires showed a weaker similar trend, while memory repertoires showed none. Invariant T cells such as MAIT and iNKT could partly confound zero-insertion analyses, although diverse VJ usage argued against such confounding for most clonotypes. Excess twin sharing in beta out-of-frame sequences was weaker because fewer shared sequences lowered the signal-to-noise ratio. Out-of-frame TCR alpha sharing in monozygotic twins was systematically underestimated by recombination models, whereas sharing between unrelated individuals was in agreement with the recombination models. Out-of-frame TCR alpha sequences shared between twins showed an excess of low generation-probability sequences compared with coincidental sharing between unrelated individuals.

All donors were healthy Caucasians. Miltenyi CD45RO+ enrichment and human naive T-cell isolation kits were used to isolate memory (CD45RO+) and naive T cells from PBMC. The receptor was isolated from a woman aged 18-29 years in good health. Recombination connected TRBV14 to TRBJ2-7; a confident D gene designation cannot be given. Source material: memory (CD45RO+) T cells sorted from blood. The cell subset or site label on this specimen signifies: CD45RO+ enriched T cells. The CDR3 corresponds to CASSQENGYYEQYF. The bases read TGTGCCAGCAGCCAAGAGAACGGATACTACGAGCAGTACTTC.